The present entry profiles one T cell receptor (beta chain) with its context. Its cognate antigen is unknown. This sample was taken from a study of CD8+ T cells in alopecia areata. Study information: Those patients who were treated received oral tofacitinib, which was given at 5 to 10 mg twice daily for moderate-to-severe alopecia areata. General study points: Normal scalp had lower clonality than lesional scalp, with alopecia totalis/universalis lesions showing this most strongly. Scalp samples also contribute reads from the resident alphabeta T cells found in normal skin.

As part of sample collection, lesional scalp punch biopsies and peripheral blood were taken from alopecia areata patients. V shed 11 bases and J shed 5 bases, with 8 bases lying between them. Looked up from germline, CDR1 is SEHNR and CDR2 is FQNEAQ (reference sequence). The CDR3 totals 10 residues. Extraction of RNA preceded its reverse transcription into cDNA, which served as the sequencing template. Clones were sequenced by immunoSEQ multiplex PCR, and TCRdb holds only the in-frame ones, with some missing. The table records approximately 180,000 clones, about 67% of them present only once. The rearrangement links TRBV7-9 to TRBJ2-3; D remains ambiguous. This TCR was sampled from a human donor with alopecia areata. Sequenced here: CD8+ T cells sorted from blood, sampled at week 0. CDR3 loop: CAVEKDTQYF. For the CDR3, the DNA is TGTGCCGTAGAGAAAGATACGCAGTATTTT. The full variable domain, in which reference TRBV7-9 and TRBJ2-3 provide the parts outside the CDR3, is DTGVSQNPRHKITKRGQNVTFRCDPISEHNRLYWYRQTLGQGPEFLTYFQNEAQLEKSRLLSDRFSAERPKGSFSTLEIQRTEQGDSAMYLCAVEKDTQYFGPGTRLTVL.